This TCR beta chain was profiled in a study of T-cell memory formation after mild COVID-19 (dated by TCRdb to the early 2020s). In the study overall: TCR sequence clusters from the two donors were largely donor specific. Longitudinal TCRalpha and TCRbeta repertoire sequencing tracked T-cell clones expanding and contracting after mild COVID-19 in two donors. The cohort comprised two young, previously healthy adult volunteers, one female and one male.

Points the paper makes about the study in general: The study covered only a couple of mild cases, and larger cohorts including severe cases with pre-infection samples were considered necessary. Contracting CD4+ clones turned up mainly in the CM and EM memory subsets, whereas EMRA was where CD8+ clones were enriched. Balanced CD4/CD8 phenotypes were observed for clones contracting from day 15 to 85, whereas a bias towards CD4+ was observed for a second wave of clones expanding from day 15 to 37. The second-wave clones that peaked on day 37 were not confirmed to be SARS-CoV-2 specific. Some responding clones were detected in pre-infection memory, suggesting pre-existing cross-reactive memory T cells joined the SARS-CoV-2 response.

PBMCs were isolated by Ficoll-Paque density gradient centrifugation. For sequencing, an Illumina NovaSeq 6000 was employed. Using 5'RACE with constant-segment primers, TCRalpha and TCRbeta cDNA libraries were constructed, with sample barcodes and unique molecular identifiers added in the process. Trizol reagent was used to extract RNA from every sample. Amplification of the libraries took two PCR steps, and the second step added a second sample barcode plus Illumina TruSeq adapters. Sequencing of libraries was performed on an Illumina NovaSeq with 2 x 150 bp paired-end reads. The study's own analysis went as follows. Demultiplexing of reads and collapsing into UMI-guided consensus sequences were performed with migec v1.2.7. Using mixcr v2.1.11, the UMI consensuses were aligned to TRA and TRB V and J templates and assembled into clonotypes. Expanded or contracted clonotypes were those called significant by both edgeR and NoisET, with noise models trained on biological replicates. For edgeR calls, the cutoffs were a false discovery rate-adjusted p below 0.01 and a log2 fold-change threshold of 1. PCA with hierarchical clustering of max-normalized trajectories of the 1000 most abundant clonotypes was used as exploratory dynamics analysis. Separately sequenced CD4+ and CD8+ repertoires were used to assign a CD4 or CD8 phenotype to each responding clone. Clones were called with MiXCR by TCRdb after fastp trimmed the public reads at Q25, and only in-frame beta chains were retained. Rows with a matching CDR3 protein are joined into one entry that keeps the most common DNA and genes. TCRdb, rather than the study authors, made the V and J calls. Across this sample there are about 340,000 distinct CDR3 sequences, with over 10% seen only once. In total, the top ten clones hold about 20% of the sample.

The cysteine opens and the phenylalanine closes a CDR3 of 15 amino acids. The sequence is cut down to CDR3 DNA, 45 bases in frame from base 1. The germline V gene (reference sequence) yields SGHNT for CDR1 and YYREEE for CDR2. Trimming costs V 6 bases and J 4 bases, and their ends lie 19 bases apart. Worth noting for this clonotype: Its antigen remains undetermined. No much larger clonotype is one base removed from it; base qualities were not supplied.

This clonotype was sampled from a man aged 18 to 35 who had mild COVID-19 (a few samples of this study predate the infection). The sample titles of this study are shuffled in the database, so cell type and time point are left out; the donor was told from shared clones. The sequenced material came from PBMCs or a T cell subset sorted from them (not recorded which). In this chain, TRBV5-4 is recombined with TRBJ1-2, with no D gene named confidently. CDR3 loop: CASTEITARSYGYTF. The nucleotides are TGTGCCAGCACCGAAATTACCGCACGATCCTATGGCTACACCTTC.